This T cell receptor (beta chain) was sequenced in a study of blood T cell repertoires in COVID-19. Study summary: Spain, Italy and the United States supplied samples that represented acute and convalescent COVID-19. The analysed material was cDNA or gDNA that came from T cells, B-cell-depleted T cells, or PBMCs.

Original methodology: For nucleated cells, counts were estimated from reference gene primer amplification. TCRdb's copy holds only in-frame clones and misses some; the assay was immunoSEQ multiplex PCR. V, J and clone size were drawn from that table, and D and trimming were deduced from the DNA. The table records roughly 360,000 clones, approximately 80% of them present only once. V lost 5 bases and J 4 bases, leaving 15 bases between the germline ends. The CDR3 totals 15 residues. Germline V gives CDR1 KGHSH, CDR2 LQKENI. Sequenced sample: peripheral blood. The chain recombines TRBV18 with TRBJ2-1; D is unclear. This receptor was obtained from a human donor with acute or convalescent COVID-19. The donor label of this sample is uncertain. In nucleotides, the CDR3 is TGTGCCAGCTCAGAGACCCTGTCACTATACAATGAGCAGTTCTTC. Translating it yields CASSETLSLYNEQFF.